The clone carrying this T cell receptor beta chain was detected many times. The data originate from a study of T cells after yellow fever vaccination. Trimming stripped 3 bases from V and 3 bases from J, with 15 bases between. The CDR3 is 16 amino acids. TCRdb re-analysed the 5' RACE reads in MiXCR, keeping a single row per CDR3 protein. The repertoire holds around 310,000 distinct CDR3 sequences, 3.6% seen once, with less than 25% in the top ten. This rearrangement joins TRBV12-3 or TRBV12-4 to TRBJ1-5; TRBD1 might be the D (5 bases). The receptor was derived from a man younger than 30 who received the YFV17D yellow fever vaccine. This specimen consisted of PBMCs, obtained on the day of the yellow fever booster vaccination. The CDR3 DNA reads as TGTGCCAGCAGTTTCAAGGTCGGGGGGATCAATCAGCCCCAGCATTTT. Translated, it gives CASSFKVGGINQPQHF.